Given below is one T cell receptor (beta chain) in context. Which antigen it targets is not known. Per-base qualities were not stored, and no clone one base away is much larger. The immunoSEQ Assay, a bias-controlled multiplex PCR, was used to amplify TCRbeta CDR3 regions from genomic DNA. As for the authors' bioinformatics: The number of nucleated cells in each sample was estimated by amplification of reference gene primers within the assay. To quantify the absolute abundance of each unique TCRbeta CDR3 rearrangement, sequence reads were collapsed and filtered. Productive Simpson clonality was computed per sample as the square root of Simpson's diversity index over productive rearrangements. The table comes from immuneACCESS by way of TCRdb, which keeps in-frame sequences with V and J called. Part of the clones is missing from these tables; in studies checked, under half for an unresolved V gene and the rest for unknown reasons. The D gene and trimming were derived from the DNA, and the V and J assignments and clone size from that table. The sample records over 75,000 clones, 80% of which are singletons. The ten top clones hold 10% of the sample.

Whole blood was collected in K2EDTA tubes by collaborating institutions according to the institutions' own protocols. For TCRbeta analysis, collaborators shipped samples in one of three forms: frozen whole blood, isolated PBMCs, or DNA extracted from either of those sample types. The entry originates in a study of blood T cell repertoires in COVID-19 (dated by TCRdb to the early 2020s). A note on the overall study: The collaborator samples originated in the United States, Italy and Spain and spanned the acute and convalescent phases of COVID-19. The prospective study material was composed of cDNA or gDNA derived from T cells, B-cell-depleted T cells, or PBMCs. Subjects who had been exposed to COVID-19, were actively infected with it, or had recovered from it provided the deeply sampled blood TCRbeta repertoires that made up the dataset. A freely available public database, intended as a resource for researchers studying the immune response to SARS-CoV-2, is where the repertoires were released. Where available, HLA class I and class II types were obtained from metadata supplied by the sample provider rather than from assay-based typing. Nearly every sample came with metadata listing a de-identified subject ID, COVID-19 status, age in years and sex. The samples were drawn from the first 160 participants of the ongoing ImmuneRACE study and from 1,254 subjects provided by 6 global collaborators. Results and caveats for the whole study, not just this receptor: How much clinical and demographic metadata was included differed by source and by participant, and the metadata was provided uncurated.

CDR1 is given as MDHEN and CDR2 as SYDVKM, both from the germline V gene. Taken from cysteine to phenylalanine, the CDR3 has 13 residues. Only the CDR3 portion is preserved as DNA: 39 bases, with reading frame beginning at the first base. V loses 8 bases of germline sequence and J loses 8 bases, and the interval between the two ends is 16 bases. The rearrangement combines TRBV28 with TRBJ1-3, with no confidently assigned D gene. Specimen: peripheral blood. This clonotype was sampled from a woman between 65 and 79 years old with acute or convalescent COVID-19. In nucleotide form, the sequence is TGTGCCAGCTCCGAGGGCAGTACATACACCATATATTTT. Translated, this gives CASSEGSTYTIYF.